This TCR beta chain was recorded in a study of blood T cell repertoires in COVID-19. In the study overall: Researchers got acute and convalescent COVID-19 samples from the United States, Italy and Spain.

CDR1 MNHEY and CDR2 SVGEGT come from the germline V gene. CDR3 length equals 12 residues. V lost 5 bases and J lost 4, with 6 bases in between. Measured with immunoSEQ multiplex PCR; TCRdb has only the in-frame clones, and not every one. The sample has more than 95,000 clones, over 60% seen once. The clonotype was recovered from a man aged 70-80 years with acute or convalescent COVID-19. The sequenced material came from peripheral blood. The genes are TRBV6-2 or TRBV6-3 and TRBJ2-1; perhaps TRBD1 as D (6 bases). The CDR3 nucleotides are TGTGCCAGCAGTCAGGGGTACAATGAGCAGTTCTTC. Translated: CASSQGYNEQFF.